One sample yielded the 2 T cell receptor beta chains listed below, sequenced in a study of cytomegalovirus exposure and HLA in healthy donors. The study ran its PCR with 60 Vbeta and 13 Jbeta primers. The assay was immunoSEQ multiplex PCR, and TCRdb's table has in-frame clones only and misses some. The sample includes about 98,000 clones, around 68% seen only once; the top ten take 2% to 3%. Sequenced: PBMCs. The receptors here all came from a man between 50 and 59 years old in good health and CMV-seronegative.

The chain recombines TRBV19 with TRBJ1-5; 9 bases line up with TRBD1. CDR3 length: 14 residues. The ends lost 6 bases at V and 7 bases at J; junction bases unmatched: 7. The germline CDR1 and CDR2 sequences are LNHDA and SQIVND (reference sequence). This CDR3 is CASRKTGGGQPQHF. The CDR3 bases are TGTGCCAGTAGAAAGACAGGGGGGGGGCAGCCCCAGCATTTT.

This clone was counted between two and nine times. This chain uses TRBV6-6 with TRBJ1-6, with D possibly TRBD1 on 6 matching bases. The CDR3 loop spans 12 amino acids. The V and J ends lost 5 bases and 8 bases respectively, with 7 bases between them. Germline-derived CDR1 and CDR2 are MNHNY and SVGAGI (reference sequence). The CDR3 here is CASSRQDSPLHF. CDR3 bases: TGTGCCAGCAGTAGACAGGATTCACCCCTCCACTTT.